A selection of T cell receptor beta chains follows, all from one sample in a study of identical twins. TCRdb re-called the 5' RACE reads through MiXCR, storing one row per CDR3 protein. The sample contains some 270,000 distinct CDR3 sequences, approximately 8.3% of which appear only once. This sample was shared with a second study, whose subject was yellow fever vaccine responses in identical twins.

Sequenced: CD8+ T cells sorted from blood. The receptors stem from a woman between 18 and 29 years old in good health. Each CDR3 is given with its conserved first and last residue. D genes are given only for firm matches. Rows may omit the clone size; those that give it use once, few, many or a size class.

length	D	V	J	size	CDR3	DNA
15	.	TRBV7-8	TRBJ2-7	few	CASSLRSGSSYEQYF	TGTGCCAGCAGCTTAAGGTCCGGAAGCTCCTACGAGCAGTACTTC
16	TRBD2	TRBV24-1	TRBJ2-1	many	CATSGLAGDSYNEQFF	TGTGCCACCAGCGGACTAGCGGGAGACTCCTACAATGAGCAGTTCTTC
14	.	TRBV28	TRBJ2-7	few	CASSFYNGQTEQYF	TGTGCCAGCAGTTTTTATAACGGACAGACCGAGCAGTACTTC
15	.	TRBV4-3	TRBJ1-1	.	CASSPGAGTGTEAFF	TGCGCCAGCAGCCCTGGGGCCGGGACGGGCACTGAAGCTTTCTTT
12	.	TRBV28	TRBJ1-5	.	CASTRPRQPQHF	TGTGCCAGCACCCGACCCAGACAGCCCCAGCATTTT
14	.	TRBV4-2	TRBJ1-1	many	CASSQDGFDTEAFF	TGTGCCAGCAGCCAAGATGGGTTTGACACTGAAGCTTTCTTT
15	TRBD1	TRBV5-1	TRBJ1-1	few	CASSQGQGLYFEAFF	TGCGCCAGCAGCCAGGGACAGGGCTTGTACTTTGAAGCTTTCTTT
15	.	TRBV27	TRBJ1-5	many	CASSLGPGGNQPQHF	TGTGCCAGCAGTTTGGGCCCGGGGGGCAATCAGCCCCAGCATTTT
13	TRBD1	TRBV29-1	TRBJ1-1	many	CSAVGQGSTEAFF	TGCAGCGCCGTGGGACAGGGGTCCACTGAAGCTTTCTTT
15	.	TRBV7-9	TRBJ1-1	.	CASSSNEQDGHEAFF	TGTGCCAGCAGCTCCAATGAACAAGACGGACATGAAGCTTTCTTT
13	.	TRBV5-6	TRBJ2-7	.	CAISFGTLCEQYF	TGTGCCATCAGCTTCGGGACTCTCTGCGAGCAGTACTTC
14	.	TRBV5-6	TRBJ2-1	.	CASSSGLANNEQFF	TGTGCCAGCAGCTCGGGACTGGCTAACAATGAGCAGTTCTTC
13	.	TRBV24-1	TRBJ2-1	many	CATSDSPFNEQFF	TGTGCCACCAGTGATTCCCCATTCAATGAGCAGTTCTTC
13	.	TRBV6-5	TRBJ2-1	.	CASSCAGYNEQFF	TGTGCCAGCAGTTGCGCAGGCTACAATGAGCAGTTCTTC
14	.	TRBV27	TRBJ2-7	.	CASSGGQETYEQYF	TGTGCCAGCAGCGGTGGGCAGGAAACATACGAGCAGTACTTC
15	.	TRBV7-9	TRBJ2-7	.	CASSLTPSVSYEQYF	TGTGCCAGCAGCTTAACACCATCGGTGTCCTACGAGCAGTACTTC
14	.	TRBV7-9	TRBJ2-7	many	CASSLRDSPYEQYF	TGTGCCAGCAGTTTAAGGGACTCTCCCTACGAGCAGTACTTC
16	.	TRBV10-3	TRBJ2-3	few	CAISEPWDTSTDTQYF	TGTGCCATCAGTGAGCCATGGGACACTAGCACAGATACGCAGTATTTT
16	TRBD2	TRBV5-1	TRBJ2-1	many	CASSFRTSGTYNEQFF	TGCGCCAGCAGCTTCCGCACTAGCGGGACCTACAATGAGCAGTTCTTC
14	.	TRBV10-3	TRBJ2-1	many	CAISDFSSYNEQFF	TGTGCCATCAGTGACTTTAGCTCCTACAATGAGCAGTTCTTC
15	TRBD1	TRBV5-1	TRBJ1-4	few	CASSLEGTGMGKLFF	TGCGCCAGCAGCTTGGAAGGGACAGGGATGGGAAAACTGTTTTTT
16	.	TRBV2	TRBJ2-5	.	CASSAGGVPVQETQYF	TGTGCCAGCAGCGCAGGCGGGGTCCCGGTCCAAGAGACCCAGTACTTC
11	TRBD2	TRBV12-3/TRBV12-4	TRBJ2-1	.	CASSPGGREFF	TGTGCCAGCAGCCCCGGGGGGAGGGAGTTCTTC
15	.	TRBV7-2	TRBJ2-1	.	CASSHPSYSYNEQFF	TGTGCCAGCAGCCACCCTAGTTACTCCTACAATGAGCAGTTCTTC
16	.	TRBV2	TRBJ2-3	few	CASSVLGLPSTDTQYF	TGTGCCAGCAGTGTTCTTGGGCTTCCTAGCACAGATACGCAGTATTTT
19	TRBD1	TRBV28	TRBJ1-6	few	CASSLTPLQGAFLNSPLHF	TGTGCCAGCAGCCTAACCCCCCTTCAGGGGGCCTTTTTGAATTCACCCCTCCACTTT
11	TRBD1	TRBV9	TRBJ1-2	.	CASRGQNGYTF	TGTGCCAGCAGGGGACAGAATGGCTACACCTTC
15	TRBD2	TRBV7-8	TRBJ2-4	.	CASSPASGTLYIQYF	TGTGCCAGCAGTCCCGCTAGCGGGACCTTATACATTCAGTACTTC
17	.	TRBV28	TRBJ1-5	few	CASSLRAGGSGNQPQHF	TGTGCCAGCAGTTTACGAGCGGGGGGGAGTGGCAATCAGCCCCAGCATTTT
14	TRBD1	TRBV19	TRBJ2-3	.	CASSTWTGEDTQYF	TGTGCCAGTAGTACCTGGACAGGGGAAGATACGCAGTATTTT
16	TRBD2	TRBV7-9	TRBJ2-7	many	CASRGEGQQEPYEQYF	TGTGCCAGCAGAGGGGAGGGGCAGCAAGAACCCTACGAGCAGTACTTC
15	.	TRBV4-2	TRBJ2-1	.	CASSQVGTFYNEQFF	TGTGCCAGCAGCCAAGTAGGGACTTTCTACAATGAGCAGTTCTTC
13	.	TRBV5-1	TRBJ1-6	few	CASSLARDSPLHF	TGCGCCAGCAGCTTGGCCCGGGATTCACCCCTCCACTTT
13	.	TRBV6-5	TRBJ2-5	few	CASSNSKWETQYF	TGTGCCAGCAGTAATTCTAAGTGGGAGACCCAGTACTTC
15	.	TRBV9	TRBJ1-2	.	CASSLGQGTSGGYTF	TGTGCCAGCAGCTTGGGGCAGGGTACTTCAGGGGGCTACACCTTC
15	TRBD2	TRBV6-2/TRBV6-3	TRBJ2-2	.	CASSYWEGNTGELFF	TGTGCCAGCAGTTACTGGGAGGGAAACACCGGGGAGCTGTTTTTT
15	.	TRBV29-1	TRBJ2-5	few	CSARDLSGTQETQYF	TGCAGCGCCCGAGACTTGTCGGGGACCCAAGAGACCCAGTACTTC
14	.	TRBV6-2/TRBV6-3	TRBJ2-7	.	CASSYLDGTYEQYF	TGTGCCAGCAGTTATTTGGACGGAACCTACGAGCAGTACTTC
17	TRBD2	TRBV3-1	TRBJ2-1	few	CASSHLGRAGALDEQFF	TGTGCCAGCAGCCACCTCGGAAGAGCGGGGGCTTTGGATGAGCAGTTCTTC
12	.	TRBV6-6	TRBJ2-2	.	CASWENTGELFF	TGTGCCAGCTGGGAAAACACCGGGGAGCTGTTTTTT
16	TRBD1	TRBV9	TRBJ2-3	few	CASSVGLQGVSDTQYF	TGTGCCAGCAGCGTCGGTCTACAGGGGGTCTCAGATACGCAGTATTTT
14	.	TRBV14	TRBJ2-7	.	CASSPTVRPYEQYF	TGTGCCAGCAGCCCGACAGTTCGTCCCTACGAGCAGTACTTC
11	.	TRBV29-1	TRBJ1-2	few	CSAHRMDGYTF	TGCAGCGCTCACCGGATGGATGGCTACACCTTC
11	.	TRBV28	TRBJ2-3	many	CASTRTDTQYF	TGTGCCAGCACCCGCACAGATACGCAGTATTTT
15	.	TRBV7-6	TRBJ2-2	few	CASSSLLGNTGELFF	TGTGCCAGCAGCTCCCTCCTGGGGAACACCGGGGAGCTGTTTTTT
15	TRBD2	TRBV9	TRBJ2-1	many	CASSSEASGDNEQFF	TGTGCCAGCAGCTCCGAGGCTAGCGGGGACAATGAGCAGTTCTTC